This T cell receptor beta chain is from a study of OX40 agonist ivuxolimab in advanced cancers. The CDR3 runs 13 residues. Germline CDR1 KGHSH, CDR2 LQKENI. V was clipped by 3 bases and J by 4 bases, with 9 bases between them. The data were produced by immunoSEQ multiplex PCR, yet TCRdb's version contains in-frame clones alone and is incomplete. Of more than 50,000 clones in the sample, approximately 87% were seen once. The specimen was CD4+ or CD8+ T cells sorted from blood, collected in a trial of the OX40 agonist ivuxolimab. V gene TRBV18 combines with J gene TRBJ1-1; a weak D match, TRBD1 (6 bases). This TCR derives from an adult with an advanced solid tumor such as melanoma, head and neck, liver or kidney cancer. CDR3 loop: CASSPQGPTEAFF. CDR3 bases: TGTGCCAGCTCACCCCAGGGGCCCACTGAAGCTTTCTTT.